A selection of T cell receptor beta chains follows, all from one sample in a study of blood T cell repertoires in COVID-19. Clones were sequenced by immunoSEQ multiplex PCR, and TCRdb holds only the in-frame ones, with some missing. The sample lists approximately 500,000 clones, approximately 88% occurring once. What was sequenced was PBMCs or T cells enriched from blood (not recorded which). The origin of the receptors is a woman between 35 and 50 years old who had recovered from COVID-19. Both conserved end residues are part of each CDR3. Fields, in order: J gene, clone size, D gene, V gene, CDR3 DNA, CDR3 protein. A D gene is named only where the DNA matches it firmly. Expanded clones get a size class; other rows say once, few or many, or leave the size out.

>TRBJ1-1|.|.|TRBV9
TGTGCCAGCAGCGCAGGGTATTTCACTGAAGCTTTCTTT
CASSAGYFTEAFF
>TRBJ2-2|.|TRBD1|TRBV4-3
TGCGCCAGCAGCCAAGAAGGACAGGGGTACAACACCGGGGAGCTGTTTTTT
CASSQEGQGYNTGELFF
>TRBJ2-1|.|.|TRBV6-5
TGTGCCAGCAGTCTAGCATTCACCTACAATGAGCAGTTCTTC
CASSLAFTYNEQFF
>TRBJ2-1|.|TRBD2|TRBV7-2
TGTGCCAGCAGCCTCCCCCTAGCGGGAGGGTCCTACAATGAGCAGTTCTTC
CASSLPLAGGSYNEQFF
>TRBJ2-2|.|.|TRBV29-1
TGCAGCGCCCGACTGAACACCGGGGAGCTGTTTTTT
CSARLNTGELFF
>TRBJ1-3|.|.|TRBV10-3
TGTGCCATCAGTAAGCAGGGCCTTAGCTCTGGAAACACCATATATTTT
CAISKQGLSSGNTIYF
>TRBJ2-7|.|TRBD2|TRBV4-1
TGCGCCAGCAGCCAAGATAACGGCGGGAGGGCATACGAGCAGTACTTC
CASSQDNGGRAYEQYF
>TRBJ1-1|.|TRBD1|TRBV6-5
TGTGCCAGCTCGACAGGGGCCACGGTGGACACTGAAGCTTTCTTT
CASSTGATVDTEAFF
>TRBJ1-4|.|.|TRBV15
TGTGCCACCAGCAGACAAAATGAAAAACTGTTTTTT
CATSRQNEKLFF
>TRBJ1-5|once|TRBD1|TRBV19
TGTGCCAGTAGTTCTGACAGGGTCGGGGATCAGCCCCAGCATTTT
CASSSDRVGDQPQHF
>TRBJ2-2|.|TRBD1|TRBV13
TGTGCCAGCAGCCCAGTCCGGACAGGGGGTACCGGGGAGCTGTTTTTT
CASSPVRTGGTGELFF
>TRBJ2-5|.|TRBD2|TRBV2
TGTGCCAGCATCCGACGAGAGACTAGCGGGATCCAAGAGACCCAGTACTTC
CASIRRETSGIQETQYF
>TRBJ1-5|once|TRBD1|TRBV19
TGTGCCAGTAGTCCACAGGGCAGGGGGCGAGGGGGCAATCAGCCCCAGCATTTT
CASSPQGRGRGGNQPQHF
>TRBJ2-3|once|TRBD2|TRBV30
TGTGCCTGGAACCTAGCGGGAGGGCCGGATACGCAGTATTTT
CAWNLAGGPDTQYF
>TRBJ1-4|.|.|TRBV12-3/TRBV12-4
TGTGCCAGCAGTTTATCCGGGGATGAAAAACTGTTTTTT
CASSLSGDEKLFF
>TRBJ2-5|.|TRBD2|TRBV4-3
TGCGCCAGCAGCCAAGAACTAGCGGGAGGAGGAGGGGAGACCCAGTACTTC
CASSQELAGGGGETQYF
>TRBJ1-2|.|.|TRBV27
TGTGCCAGCAGTTCCGACATAGGACTCCTTTTCCGCTACACCTTC
CASSSDIGLLFRYTF
>TRBJ1-2|.|.|TRBV5-1
TGCGCCAGCAGCTTGCTCGGTGGCTACACCTTC
CASSLLGGYTF
>TRBJ1-6|once|TRBD1|TRBV19
TGTGCCAGTTCCTTCCGGGACAGATATAATTCACCCCTCCACTTT
CASSFRDRYNSPLHF
>TRBJ1-1|.|.|TRBV3-1/TRBV3-2
TGTGCCAGCAGCCTCAAGGGCGGGGTTTACCCTGAAGCTTTCTTT
CASSLKGGVYPEAFF
>TRBJ2-5|.|.|TRBV11-2
TGTGCCAGCAGCTTAAACAGGGACGAGACCCAGTACTTC
CASSLNRDETQYF
>TRBJ1-1|.|TRBD1|TRBV3-1/TRBV3-2
TGTGCCAGCAGTCGCGTTCAGGGGGCCCCCAACACTGAAGCTTTCTTT
CASSRVQGAPNTEAFF
>TRBJ2-1|.|.|TRBV18
TGTGCCAGCTTTACCACTGAACGTTCCTACAATGAGCAGTTCTTC
CASFTTERSYNEQFF
>TRBJ1-2|once|TRBD1|TRBV24-1
TGTGCCACCAGTGATTCAAGGGGGCTCTATGGCTACACCTTC
CATSDSRGLYGYTF
>TRBJ2-3|.|TRBD2|TRBV6-2/TRBV6-3
TGTGCCAGCAGTTATCTTCTAGCGGGAACAGATACGCAGTATTTT
CASSYLLAGTDTQYF